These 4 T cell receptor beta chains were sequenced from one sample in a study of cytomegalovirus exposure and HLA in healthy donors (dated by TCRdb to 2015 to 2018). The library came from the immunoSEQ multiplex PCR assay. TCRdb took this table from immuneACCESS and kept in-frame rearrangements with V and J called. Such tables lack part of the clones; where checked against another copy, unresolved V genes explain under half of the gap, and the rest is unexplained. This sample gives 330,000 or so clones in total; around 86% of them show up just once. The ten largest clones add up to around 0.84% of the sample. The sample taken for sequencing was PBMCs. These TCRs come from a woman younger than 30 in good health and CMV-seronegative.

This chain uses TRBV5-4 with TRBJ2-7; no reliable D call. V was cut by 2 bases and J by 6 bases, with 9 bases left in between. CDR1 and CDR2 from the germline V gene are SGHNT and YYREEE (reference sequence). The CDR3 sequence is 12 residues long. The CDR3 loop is CASSFPSSEQYF. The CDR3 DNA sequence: TGTGCCAGCAGCTTCCCTTCGAGCGAGCAGTACTTC. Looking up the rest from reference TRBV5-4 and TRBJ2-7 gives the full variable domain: ETGVTQSPTHLIKTRGQQVTLRCSSQSGHNTVSWYQQALGQGPQFIFQYYREEENGRGNFPPRFSGLQFPNYSSELNVNALELDDSALYLCASSFPSSEQYFGPGTRLTVT.

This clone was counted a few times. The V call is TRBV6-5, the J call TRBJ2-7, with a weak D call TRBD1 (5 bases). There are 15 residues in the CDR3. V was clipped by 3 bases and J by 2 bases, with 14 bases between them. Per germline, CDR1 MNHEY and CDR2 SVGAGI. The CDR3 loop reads CASSYTAVQAYEQYF. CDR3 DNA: TGTGCCAGCAGTTATACCGCGGTACAGGCCTACGAGCAGTACTTC.

Here the CDR3 reads CASSQVNSLRAGELFF. The CDR3 bases are TGTGCCAGCAGCCAAGTTAATAGCCTCCGCGCCGGGGAGCTGTTTTTT. J is TRBJ2-2 and V is TRBV14; D unresolved. Germline CDR1 SGHDN, CDR2 FVKESK. V lost 1 base and J 6 bases, leaving 15 bases between the germline ends. CDR3 length: 16 amino acids.

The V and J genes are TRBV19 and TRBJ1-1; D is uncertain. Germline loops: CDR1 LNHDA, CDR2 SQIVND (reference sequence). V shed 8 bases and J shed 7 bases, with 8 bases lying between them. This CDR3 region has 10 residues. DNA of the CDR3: TGTGCCAGTGGGCACTTTGAAGCTTTCTTT. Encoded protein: CASGHFEAFF.